Here is one T cell receptor beta chain with its context. A much larger clonotype is one base distant, so this may be a read error. Without the conserved terminal phenylalanine or tryptophan, this CDR3 likely stems from a read error. Looked up from germline, CDR1 is MNHEY and CDR2 is SVGAGI. The CDR3 has 16 amino acids. V was clipped by 0 bases and J by 4 bases; unmatched bases: 3. Unsorted whole blood served as the source of blood RNA, and germline DNA was extracted as well. The patients, who had chronic HBV infection, were treatment-naive (untreated). The record originates from a study of tumor-infiltrating lymphocytes in primary liver carcinoma. A constant-region primer primed TCR beta cDNA synthesis from 500 to 550 ng of total RNA. Sequencing libraries for TCR beta derived from three nested multiplex PCR rounds that used slightly modified ARM-PCR. It was with TRBV1-TRBV30 forward primers and a C-beta reverse primer that the first two PCR rounds were run, at roughly 10 cycles each. In TCRdb, the multiplex PCR reads were re-called with MiXCR into one record per CDR3 protein. The table shows approximately 310,000 distinct CDR3 sequences, with 65% occurring only once.

The specimen sequenced was peripheral blood. The receptor's source is a middle-aged man with primary liver carcinoma and hepatitis B virus infection. The rearrangement joins TRBV6-5 to TRBJ2-1; 10 bases are a match to TRBD2. The CDR3 region has the DNA TGTGCCAGCAGTTACTCGGGACTAGCGTCATACAATGAGCAGTTCTAC. Translation: CASSYSGLASYNEQFY.